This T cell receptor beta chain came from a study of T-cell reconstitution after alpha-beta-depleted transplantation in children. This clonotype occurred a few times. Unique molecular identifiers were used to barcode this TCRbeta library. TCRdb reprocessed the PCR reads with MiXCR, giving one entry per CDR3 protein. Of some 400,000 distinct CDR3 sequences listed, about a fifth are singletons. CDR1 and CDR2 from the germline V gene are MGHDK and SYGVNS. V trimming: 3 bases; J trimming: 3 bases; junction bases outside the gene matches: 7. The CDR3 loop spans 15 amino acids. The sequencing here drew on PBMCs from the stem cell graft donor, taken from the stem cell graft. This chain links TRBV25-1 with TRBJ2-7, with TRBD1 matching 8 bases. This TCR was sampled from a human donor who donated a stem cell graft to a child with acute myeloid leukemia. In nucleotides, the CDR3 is TGTGCCAGCAGTGAGGGCAGGGGGCATAGCTACGAGCAGTACTTC. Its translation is CASSEGRGHSYEQYF.